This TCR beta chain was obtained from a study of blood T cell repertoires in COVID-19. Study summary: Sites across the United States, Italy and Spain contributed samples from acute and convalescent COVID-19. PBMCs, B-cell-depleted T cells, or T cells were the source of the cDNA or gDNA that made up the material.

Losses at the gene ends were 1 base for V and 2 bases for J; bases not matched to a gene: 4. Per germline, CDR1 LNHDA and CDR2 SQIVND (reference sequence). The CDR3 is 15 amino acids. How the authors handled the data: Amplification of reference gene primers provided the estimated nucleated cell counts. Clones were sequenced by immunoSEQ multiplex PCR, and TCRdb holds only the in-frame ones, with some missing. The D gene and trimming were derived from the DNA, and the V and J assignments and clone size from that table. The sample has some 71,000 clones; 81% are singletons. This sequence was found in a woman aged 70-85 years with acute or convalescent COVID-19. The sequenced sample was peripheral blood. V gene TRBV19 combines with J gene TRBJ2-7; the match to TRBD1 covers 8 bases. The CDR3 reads CASSIGTGGTYEQYF. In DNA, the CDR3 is TGTGCCAGTAGTATAGGAACAGGGGGAACCTACGAGCAGTACTTC.